The 6 T cell receptor beta chains presented below share a single source sample, sequenced in a study of shared clonotypes between healthy human individuals. Terminally differentiated effector memory CD45RA+ cells were excluded from the naive CD8 cells, which were CD45RO-negative and positively selected for CCR7. TCRdb's table, derived via immunoSEQ multiplex PCR, lists solely in-frame clones and lacks some. The profile covers roughly 1,800,000 clones, with about 95% appearing a single time and 1% to 1.5% taken by the ten largest. The source material was naive CD8+ T cells sorted from blood. Receptors were obtained from a man younger than 35 in good health.

This chain links TRBV13 with TRBJ2-7, with 9 positions matching TRBD1. This CDR3 is 13 amino acids long. The V segment lost 5 bases and the J segment 2 bases; nucleotides outside the gene matches: 1. Germline V gene lookup returns CDR1 PRHDT and CDR2 FYEKMQ (reference sequence). CDR3 DNA: TGTGCCAGCAGCGGGGACAGGGCCTACGAGCAGTACTTC. Amino acids: CASSGDRAYEQYF.

The V and J genes are TRBV7-9 and TRBJ2-7, with D maybe TRBD1 (5 bases). The CDR3 totals 14 residues. CDR1 SEHNR and CDR2 FQNEAQ come from the germline V gene (reference sequence). Trimming removed 4 bases at V and 4 bases at J, with 14 bases between. CDR3 DNA: TGTGCCAGCAGCTCATTACCTTCAGGGTACGAGCAGTACTTC. It translates to CASSSLPSGYEQYF.

This chain connects TRBV11-2 to TRBJ1-4; D gene ambiguous. CDR3 length: 12 amino acids. Germline lookup yields CDR1 SGHAT and CDR2 FQNNGV. The ends were cut back, 1 base at V and 6 bases at J, with 3 bases in the middle. The CDR3 region has the DNA TGTGCCAGCAGCTTAGGCCATGAAAAACTGTTTTTT. Protein sequence: CASSLGHEKLFF.

Written as DNA, the CDR3 is TGTGCCAGCAGCACGGGACTAGCGGTTAACGATGAGCAGTTCTTC. Residues: CASSTGLAVNDEQFF. This rearrangement joins TRBV13 to TRBJ2-1; 11 bases align to TRBD2. This CDR3 spans 15 amino acids. The J segment lost 8 bases and the V segment lost 5 bases, leaving 8 bases of the junction unmatched. Germline V gives CDR1 PRHDT, CDR2 FYEKMQ (reference sequence).

Note on this clone: The junction departs from germline at one end; a sequencing error may be responsible. The chain carries TRBV7-7 and TRBJ2-7; maybe TRBD1 (6 bases). Germline CDR1 SSHAT, CDR2 FNYEAQ (reference sequence). The length of the CDR3 is 15 residues. Here the CDR3 reads CASSLETGIAYEQYF. CDR3 DNA sequence: TGTGCTAGCAGCTTAGAAACAGGGATAGCCTACGAGCAGTACTTC. Full variable domain (outside the CDR3, taken from reference TRBV7-7 and TRBJ2-7): GAGVSQSPRYKVTKRGQDVTLRCDPISSHATLYWYQQALGQGPEFLTYFNYEAQPDKSGLPSDRFSAERPEGSISTLTIQRTEQRDSAMYRCASSLETGIAYEQYFGPGTRLTVT.

For this clone: The sample has other DNA sequences that encode this CDR3 too. V gene TRBV9 combines with J gene TRBJ2-1, with D tentatively TRBD1 (5 bases). Per the germline V gene, CDR1 is SGDLS and CDR2 is YYNGEE. Trimming shortened V by 0 bases and J by 8 bases, and 6 bases separated the two germline ends. The CDR3 consists of 12 residues. CDR3 DNA sequence: TGTGCCAGCAGCGTAGGGGGCGATGAGCAGTTCTTC. This encodes CASSVGGDEQFF. The entire variable domain, with the rest obtained from reference TRBV9 and TRBJ2-1, is as follows: DSGVTQTPKHLITATGQRVTLRCSPRSGDLSVYWYQQSLDQGLQFLIQYYNGEERAKGNILERFSAQQFPDLHSELNLSSLELGDSALYFCASSVGGDEQFFGPGTRLTVL.